What follows is one T cell receptor (beta chain) and its context. CDR3 length: 15 amino acids. Germline CDR1 SGHDT, CDR2 YYEEEE. The source of the sample is a study of blood T cells in healthy people across ages. Next came a second PCR, run for roughly 6 to 11 cycles, which used a sample-barcoded 5' primer along with a J-beta primer mix. TCRdb analysed the 5' RACE reads with MiXCR anew, one entry per CDR3 protein. The data contain some 290,000 distinct CDR3 sequences, around 30% of them seen just once; the ten biggest clones take up 25% to 30%. Sequenced input: blood. This sequence originates from a woman aged 70-85 years in good health. The chain couples TRBV5-6 to TRBJ2-5, with a tentative D call TRBD2 (6 bases). The J call is doubtful: the DNA matches TRBJ2-1 better. The CDR3 sequence is CASSDGLLSRNEQFF. The CDR3 DNA follows: TGTGCCAGCAGCGACGGACTACTGAGTCGAAATGAGCAGTTCTTC.